This is a list of T cell receptor beta chains from one sample in a study of cytomegalovirus exposure and HLA in healthy donors. The protocol was immunoSEQ multiplex PCR, while the TCRdb copy is restricted to in-frame clones and leaves out a portion. The sample lists around 150,000 clones, 70% to 85% seen once, with 6.4% in the top ten. The sequenced sample was PBMCs. Every receptor here comes from a man aged 50 to 60 in good health and CMV-seropositive. The CDR3 runs from the conserved cysteine through the conserved F or W. Fields, in order: V gene, J gene, D gene, clone size, CDR3 DNA, CDR3 protein. The D gene is left open where the match is weak. A row's size may be missing; if present it is once, few, many or a size class.

V gene: TRBV7-9; J gene: TRBJ1-6; D gene: .; clone size: .; CDR3 DNA: TGTGCCAGCAGCTCCGACAGTTATTCACCCCTCCACTTT; CDR3 protein: CASSSDSYSPLHF
V gene: TRBV29-1; J gene: TRBJ1-2; D gene: TRBD1; clone size: .; CDR3 DNA: TGCAGCGTTGCCCCCGGACAGGGTTCTGGCTACACCTTC; CDR3 protein: CSVAPGQGSGYTF
V gene: TRBV14; J gene: TRBJ1-2; D gene: .; clone size: .; CDR3 DNA: TGTGCCGGCAGCCAAGATCCGGCGGCAGCCGGGTACGGCTACACCTTC; CDR3 protein: CAGSQDPAAAGYGYTF
V gene: TRBV27; J gene: TRBJ1-6; D gene: .; clone size: .; CDR3 DNA: TGTGCCAGCAGTAGCAGGGTCACCTATAATTCACCCCTCCACTTT; CDR3 protein: CASSSRVTYNSPLHF
V gene: TRBV4-1; J gene: TRBJ1-2; D gene: TRBD1; clone size: .; CDR3 DNA: TGCGCCAGCAGCCAGGAGGGGGGACAGGGAAACTATGGCTACACCTTC; CDR3 protein: CASSQEGGQGNYGYTF
V gene: TRBV2; J gene: TRBJ1-1; D gene: .; clone size: .; CDR3 DNA: TGTGCCAGCAGCGTACGTGGGCCTATGAACACTGAAGCTTTCTTT; CDR3 protein: CASSVRGPMNTEAFF
V gene: TRBV11-3; J gene: TRBJ1-2; D gene: .; clone size: .; CDR3 DNA: TGTGCCAGCAGCTTAGATCCCCAGGGGAATGGCTACACCTTC; CDR3 protein: CASSLDPQGNGYTF
V gene: TRBV5-4; J gene: TRBJ2-2; D gene: .; clone size: .; CDR3 DNA: TGTGCCAGCAGCAAAGGGGCAGGGGTGAACACCGGGGAGCTGTTTTTT; CDR3 protein: CASSKGAGVNTGELFF
V gene: TRBV10-1; J gene: TRBJ1-1; D gene: .; clone size: .; CDR3 DNA: TGCGCCAGCAGTGATCCCGGGGCTGAAGCTTTCTTT; CDR3 protein: CASSDPGAEAFF
V gene: TRBV6-1; J gene: TRBJ1-1; D gene: TRBD1; clone size: many; CDR3 DNA: TGTGCCAGCAGTGAATACACAGGGGAACGGGTAGCTTTCTTT; CDR3 protein: CASSEYTGERVAFF
V gene: TRBV28; J gene: TRBJ1-1; D gene: TRBD1; clone size: .; CDR3 DNA: TGTGCCAGCAGGGGACAGGGGGGGAACACTGAAGCTTTCTTT; CDR3 protein: CASRGQGGNTEAFF
V gene: TRBV5-1; J gene: TRBJ2-3; D gene: .; clone size: .; CDR3 DNA: TGCGCCAGCAGCTTGGCACGGCCGCGGGCAGATACGCAGTATTTT; CDR3 protein: CASSLARPRADTQYF
V gene: TRBV5-1; J gene: TRBJ2-5; D gene: TRBD1; clone size: .; CDR3 DNA: TGCGCCAGCAGCTTGGGGACAGGGGGCTTAGAGACCCAGTACTTC; CDR3 protein: CASSLGTGGLETQYF
V gene: TRBV21-1; J gene: TRBJ2-1; D gene: .; clone size: .; CDR3 DNA: TGTGCCAGCAGCAAAGTAAGCGGGAGGGCCGGTGATGAGCAGTTCTTC; CDR3 protein: CASSKVSGRAGDEQFF
V gene: TRBV2; J gene: TRBJ2-2; D gene: TRBD1; clone size: .; CDR3 DNA: TGTGCCAGCAGAATAACAGGGGGCAACGGGGAGCTGTTTTTT; CDR3 protein: CASRITGGNGELFF
V gene: TRBV18; J gene: TRBJ2-5; D gene: TRBD1; clone size: .; CDR3 DNA: TGTGCCAGCTCAGGTACCCGGACAGGGGGTCGGAAAGAGACCCAGTACTTC; CDR3 protein: CASSGTRTGGRKETQYF
V gene: TRBV5-1; J gene: TRBJ2-3; D gene: TRBD2; clone size: .; CDR3 DNA: TGCGCCAGCAGCTTGGGTCCTAGCGGGACTTCAGATACGCAGTATTTT; CDR3 protein: CASSLGPSGTSDTQYF
V gene: TRBV19; J gene: TRBJ1-1; D gene: TRBD1; clone size: .; CDR3 DNA: TGTGCCAGTAGTGGAAGGACAGGTCGGGAGAGCACTGAAGCTTTCTTT; CDR3 protein: CASSGRTGRESTEAFF
V gene: TRBV5-1; J gene: TRBJ2-3; D gene: TRBD2; clone size: .; CDR3 DNA: TGCGCCAGCAGCTTGGCGACTAGCGTCACAGATACGCAGTATTTT; CDR3 protein: CASSLATSVTDTQYF
V gene: TRBV27; J gene: TRBJ2-1; D gene: TRBD1; clone size: .; CDR3 DNA: TGTGCCAGCAGTTCAATGTTGGGCAGGGGGTCTTACAATGAGCAGTTCTTC; CDR3 protein: CASSSMLGRGSYNEQFF